The source of this TCR beta chain is a study of PD-1 blockade in classical Hodgkin lymphoma. Study-wide points: By C4D1, CD4+ diversity increased significantly, especially in complete responders. In newly diagnosed patients, baseline TCR diversity was reportedly below that of healthy donors. It was among complete responders that baseline diversity resembled that of newly diagnosed patients.

Regarding this clone: Its antigen is still unknown.

V was clipped by 6 bases and J by 5 bases; unmatched bases: 2. The germline gives CDR1 MGHDK, CDR2 SYGVNS. This CDR3 contains 13 residues. Profiled with immunoSEQ multiplex PCR; TCRdb holds only in-frame clones, not every one. The table shows 100,000 or so clones, with 75% to 90% occurring only once. All trial patients relapsed after autologous stem cell transplantation. Complete response, partial response or progressive disease were the best responses. The J gene is TRBJ2-7, the V gene TRBV25-1; the match to TRBD1 covers 12 bases. The sequencing here drew on peripheral blood mononuclear cells (PBMCs), taken before the second cycle of nivolumab. This receptor was identified in a human donor with classical Hodgkin lymphoma. CDR3 residues: CASRGTGGHEQYF. The CDR3 DNA is TGTGCCAGCAGAGGGACAGGGGGCCACGAGCAGTACTTC.